These T cell receptor beta chains were read from a single sample in a study of cytomegalovirus exposure and HLA in healthy donors. Some clones are missing from TCRdb's copy, which holds only in-frame ones; the method was immunoSEQ multiplex PCR. The sample shows 65,000 to 90,000 clones, about 69% of them seen only once. The sequenced sample consisted of PBMCs. These TCRs come from a man aged 55 to 69 in good health and CMV-seronegative. Both conserved end residues are part of each CDR3. A D gene is named only where the DNA matches it firmly. The size field is filled for only some rows; it gives once, few, many or a size class.

d_gene: TRBD1; abundance: NA; len: 14; j_gene: TRBJ2-5; v_gene: TRBV4-1; CDR3nt: TGCGCCAGCAGCCCCGGACAGGGGATTGGGGCCCAGTACTTC; CDR3aa: CASSPGQGIGAQYF
d_gene: NA; abundance: NA; len: 14; j_gene: TRBJ2-5; v_gene: TRBV11-2; CDR3nt: TGTGCCAGCAGCTTGAGTACAGGGCCGGAGACCCAGTACTTC; CDR3aa: CASSLSTGPETQYF
d_gene: NA; abundance: NA; len: 14; j_gene: TRBJ1-2; v_gene: TRBV6-5; CDR3nt: TGTGCCAGCAGTCCCAGGGATGGGGCTCGCGGCTACACCTTC; CDR3aa: CASSPRDGARGYTF
d_gene: TRBD2; abundance: NA; len: 16; j_gene: TRBJ2-7; v_gene: TRBV6-1; CDR3nt: TGTGCCAGCAGTGACGGGACTAGCGGGGTATCCTACGAGCAGTACTTC; CDR3aa: CASSDGTSGVSYEQYF
d_gene: TRBD1; abundance: NA; len: 13; j_gene: TRBJ1-2; v_gene: TRBV2; CDR3nt: TGTGCCAGCAGTGTGAGGACAGGCTATGGCTACACCTTC; CDR3aa: CASSVRTGYGYTF
d_gene: NA; abundance: few; len: 13; j_gene: TRBJ1-4; v_gene: TRBV19; CDR3nt: TGTGCCAGTAGTATCAGGACAAATGAAAAACTGTTTTTT; CDR3aa: CASSIRTNEKLFF
d_gene: NA; abundance: NA; len: 13; j_gene: TRBJ1-1; v_gene: TRBV2; CDR3nt: TGTGCCAGCAGTGGACAGGAGAACACTGAAGCTTTCTTT; CDR3aa: CASSGQENTEAFF
d_gene: TRBD1; abundance: NA; len: 14; j_gene: TRBJ2-4; v_gene: TRBV29-1; CDR3nt: TGCAGCGGGGGACAGACACTAGCCAAAAACATTCAGTACTTC; CDR3aa: CSGGQTLAKNIQYF
d_gene: TRBD1; abundance: NA; len: 12; j_gene: TRBJ1-1; v_gene: TRBV29-1; CDR3nt: TGCAGCTTTGGACAGGGGGACACTGAAGCTTTCTTT; CDR3aa: CSFGQGDTEAFF
d_gene: NA; abundance: NA; len: 15; j_gene: TRBJ1-1; v_gene: TRBV9; CDR3nt: TGTGCCAGCAGCGTAGACCCCAACACGAACACTGAAGCTTTCTTT; CDR3aa: CASSVDPNTNTEAFF
d_gene: TRBD1; abundance: NA; len: 16; j_gene: TRBJ2-7; v_gene: TRBV4-1; CDR3nt: TGCGCCAGCAGCCAAGATCGTGGGACAGGGAGCGGCGAGCAGTACTTC; CDR3aa: CASSQDRGTGSGEQYF
d_gene: NA; abundance: NA; len: 14; j_gene: TRBJ1-6; v_gene: TRBV6-6; CDR3nt: TGTGCCAGCACTTCAGGAAGGGGTAATTCACCCCTCCACTTT; CDR3aa: CASTSGRGNSPLHF
d_gene: TRBD1; abundance: NA; len: 15; j_gene: TRBJ1-4; v_gene: TRBV9; CDR3nt: TGTGCCAGCAGCGCTAACGACAGGGGCAATGAAAAACTGTTTTTT; CDR3aa: CASSANDRGNEKLFF
d_gene: TRBD1; abundance: NA; len: 16; j_gene: TRBJ1-4; v_gene: TRBV5-1; CDR3nt: TGCGCCAGCAGCTTGGGGTACATAGGGGGCGATGAAAAACTGTTTTTT; CDR3aa: CASSLGYIGGDEKLFF
d_gene: NA; abundance: NA; len: 14; j_gene: TRBJ1-4; v_gene: TRBV25-1; CDR3nt: TGTGCCAGCAGTGAATCATTGGGAGGGGAAAAACTGTTTTTT; CDR3aa: CASSESLGGEKLFF
d_gene: NA; abundance: NA; len: 18; j_gene: TRBJ1-4; v_gene: TRBV21-1; CDR3nt: TGTGCCAGCAGCAAATCAAGGGCCCTTAGGAGGGTTGGGGAAAAACTGTTTTTT; CDR3aa: CASSKSRALRRVGEKLFF
d_gene: NA; abundance: NA; len: 14; j_gene: TRBJ2-5; v_gene: TRBV15; CDR3nt: TGTGCCACCAGCAGAGATAGGAGTTATGGGACCCAGTACTTC; CDR3aa: CATSRDRSYGTQYF
d_gene: NA; abundance: NA; len: 14; j_gene: TRBJ2-1; v_gene: TRBV19; CDR3nt: TGTGCCAGTAGCAAGGGGGGGGCCTACAATGAGCAGTTCTTC; CDR3aa: CASSKGGAYNEQFF
d_gene: TRBD2; abundance: NA; len: 14; j_gene: TRBJ2-7; v_gene: TRBV7-3; CDR3nt: TGTGCCAGCAGCTTTGGCGGGAGACCCTACGAGCAGTACTTC; CDR3aa: CASSFGGRPYEQYF
d_gene: TRBD2; abundance: NA; len: 13; j_gene: TRBJ2-7; v_gene: TRBV30; CDR3nt: TGTGCCTGGGCTCGGGGGGAAACCTACGAGCAGTACTTC; CDR3aa: CAWARGETYEQYF
d_gene: TRBD1; abundance: NA; len: 13; j_gene: TRBJ1-2; v_gene: TRBV7-3; CDR3nt: TGTGCCAGCAGCCCACAGGGGGCGCATGGCTACACCTTC; CDR3aa: CASSPQGAHGYTF
d_gene: NA; abundance: NA; len: 14; j_gene: TRBJ2-1; v_gene: TRBV6-5; CDR3nt: TGTGCCAGCACCGGCCGGGGTTTGAGGAATGAGCAGTTCTTC; CDR3aa: CASTGRGLRNEQFF
d_gene: TRBD1; abundance: NA; len: 15; j_gene: TRBJ1-1; v_gene: TRBV18; CDR3nt: TGTGCCAGCTCAACGAGGACAGGGGGCTCCACTGAAGCTTTCTTT; CDR3aa: CASSTRTGGSTEAFF
d_gene: TRBD2; abundance: NA; len: 15; j_gene: TRBJ2-5; v_gene: TRBV6-5; CDR3nt: TGTGCCAGCAGTTCGACTAGCGGGGTTCAAGAGACCCAGTACTTC; CDR3aa: CASSSTSGVQETQYF
d_gene: NA; abundance: NA; len: 18; j_gene: TRBJ2-6; v_gene: TRBV9; CDR3nt: TGTGCCAGCAGCGTAGTGGTTGCCGGGGGTACAGGGGCCAACGTCCTGACTTTC; CDR3aa: CASSVVVAGGTGANVLTF
d_gene: NA; abundance: NA; len: 17; j_gene: TRBJ2-1; v_gene: TRBV7-6; CDR3nt: TGTGCCAGCAGCCAAGGACTCCCGATTAGCTCCTACAATGAGCAGTTCTTC; CDR3aa: CASSQGLPISSYNEQFF
d_gene: TRBD1; abundance: NA; len: 13; j_gene: TRBJ1-2; v_gene: TRBV5-6; CDR3nt: TGTGCCAGCAGCCGGGACAGGGACTATGGCTACACCTTC; CDR3aa: CASSRDRDYGYTF
d_gene: NA; abundance: NA; len: 11; j_gene: TRBJ2-5; v_gene: TRBV2; CDR3nt: TGTGCCAGCCGGGGAAGGGAGACCCAGTACTTC; CDR3aa: CASRGRETQYF
d_gene: TRBD1; abundance: NA; len: 15; j_gene: TRBJ1-4; v_gene: TRBV7-9; CDR3nt: TGTGCCAGCTTATTGGGACAGGGAGAGAACGAAAAACTGTTTTTT; CDR3aa: CASLLGQGENEKLFF
d_gene: NA; abundance: NA; len: 12; j_gene: TRBJ2-7; v_gene: TRBV6-5; CDR3nt: TGTGCCGGATCGGGTGATCACTACGAGCAGTACTTC; CDR3aa: CAGSGDHYEQYF
d_gene: NA; abundance: NA; len: 16; j_gene: TRBJ2-1; v_gene: TRBV2; CDR3nt: TGTGCCAGCAGCCGAAACGACCCGACAGGTTACAATGAGCAGTTCTTC; CDR3aa: CASSRNDPTGYNEQFF